The entry below gives a single T cell receptor (beta chain) sequence along with its context. This entry belongs to a study of T-cell reconstitution after alpha-beta-depleted transplantation in children. V lost 7 bases to trimming and J lost 2 bases; unmatched junction nucleotides: 4. From germline, CDR1 is MDHEN and CDR2 SYDVKM. The CDR3 length is 14 residues. The TCRbeta library incorporated unique molecular identifiers. TCRdb processed the PCR reads anew with MiXCR; each CDR3 protein has one entry. Among roughly 400,000 distinct CDR3 sequences listed, around 21% were seen once. The sequence was collected from a human donor who donated a stem cell graft to a child with acute myeloid leukemia. The rearrangement links TRBV28 to TRBJ1-1; 10 bases are a match to TRBD1. The source was PBMCs from the stem cell graft donor, collected from the stem cell graft. The CDR3 protein is CASTRDRGNTEAFF. CDR3 nucleotide sequence: TGTGCCAGCACCCGGGACAGGGGCAACACTGAAGCTTTCTTT.